This TCR beta chain was sequenced in a study of blood T cells in healthy people across ages. Study findings and constraints: The study lacked donor CMV status, which possibly confounded expanded clonotype changes.

Together with a sample-barcoded 5' primer, a J-beta primer mix was included in a second PCR lasting about 6 to 11 cycles. Every cDNA molecule bore a tag from a template-switch adaptor containing 12 random nucleotides. TCRdb re-called the 5' RACE reads with MiXCR, one entry per CDR3 protein. The sample yields about 1.6 million distinct CDR3 sequences, 34% seen once. In its sample, this clonotype was seen a few times. Its antigen is undetermined. Germline V gives CDR1 MNHEY, CDR2 SMNVEV (reference sequence). This CDR3 comprises 13 residues. V was clipped by 0 bases and J by 9 bases, with 9 bases between them.

The chain has TRBV27 and TRBJ2-1; unclear D gene. Material: blood. The clonotype originates from a woman in her thirties in good health. This CDR3 reads CASSLSIASEQFF. CDR3 nucleotide sequence: TGTGCCAGCAGTTTATCGATTGCCAGTGAGCAGTTCTTC.